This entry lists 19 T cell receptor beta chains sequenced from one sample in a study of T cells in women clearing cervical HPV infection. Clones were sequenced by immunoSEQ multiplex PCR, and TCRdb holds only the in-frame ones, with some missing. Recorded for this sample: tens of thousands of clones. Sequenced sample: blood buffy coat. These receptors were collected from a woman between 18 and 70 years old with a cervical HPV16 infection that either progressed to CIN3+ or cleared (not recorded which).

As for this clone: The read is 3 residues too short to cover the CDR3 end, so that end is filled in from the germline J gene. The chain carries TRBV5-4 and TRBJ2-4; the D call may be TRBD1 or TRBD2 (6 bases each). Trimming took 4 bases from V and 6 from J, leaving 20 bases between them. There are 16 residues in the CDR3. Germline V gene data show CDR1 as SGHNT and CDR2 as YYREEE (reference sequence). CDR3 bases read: TGTGCCAGCAGCGGAGGGGGTTTGGGGCATGGAAACATT. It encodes CASSGGGLGHGNI. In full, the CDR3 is CASSGGGLGHGNIQYF.

The CDR3 sequence: CASRRPGGYEQYF. The covered CDR3 bases are TGCGCCAGCAGGCGGCCCGGAGGATACGAG. The J gene is TRBJ2-7, the V gene TRBV5-1; possible D gene TRBD2, 5 bases. The missing CDR3 end, 3 residues past where the read stops, is filled in from the germline J gene. The V gene's germline CDR1 is SGHRS and CDR2 YFSETQ. The CDR3 is 13 residues long. V lost 5 bases and J 4 bases, leaving 13 bases between the germline ends.

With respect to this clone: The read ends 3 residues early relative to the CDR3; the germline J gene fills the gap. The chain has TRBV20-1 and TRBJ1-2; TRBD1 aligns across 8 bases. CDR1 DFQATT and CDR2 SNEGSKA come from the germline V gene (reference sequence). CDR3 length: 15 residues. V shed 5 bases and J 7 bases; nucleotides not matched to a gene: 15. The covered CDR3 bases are TGCAGTGCTTTAAGGACCCAGGGGGCGTTTGGTGGC. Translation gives CSALRTQGAFGG. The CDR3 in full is CSALRTQGAFGGYTF.

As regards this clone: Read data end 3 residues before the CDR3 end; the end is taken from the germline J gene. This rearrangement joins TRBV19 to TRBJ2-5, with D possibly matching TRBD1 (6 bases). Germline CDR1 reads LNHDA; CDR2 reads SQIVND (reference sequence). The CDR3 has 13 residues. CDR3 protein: CASSASEQGTQYF. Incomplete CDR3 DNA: TGTGCCAGTAGTGCATCCGAACAGGGAACC.

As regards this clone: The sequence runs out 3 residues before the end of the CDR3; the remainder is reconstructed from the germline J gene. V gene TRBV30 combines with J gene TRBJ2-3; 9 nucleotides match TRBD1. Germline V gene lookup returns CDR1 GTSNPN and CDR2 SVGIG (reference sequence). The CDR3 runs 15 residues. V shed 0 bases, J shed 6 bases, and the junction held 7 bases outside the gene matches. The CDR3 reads CAWSVRTGVRDTQYF. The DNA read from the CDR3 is TGTGCCTGGAGTGTACGGACAGGGGTGCGGGATACG.

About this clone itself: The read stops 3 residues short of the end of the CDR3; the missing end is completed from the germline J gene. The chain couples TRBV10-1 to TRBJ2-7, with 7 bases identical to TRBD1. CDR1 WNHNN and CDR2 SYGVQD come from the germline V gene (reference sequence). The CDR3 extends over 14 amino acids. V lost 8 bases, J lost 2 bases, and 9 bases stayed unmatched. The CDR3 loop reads CASAAGTVPYEQYF. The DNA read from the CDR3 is TGCGCCAGCGCTGCCGGGACAGTACCCTACGAG.

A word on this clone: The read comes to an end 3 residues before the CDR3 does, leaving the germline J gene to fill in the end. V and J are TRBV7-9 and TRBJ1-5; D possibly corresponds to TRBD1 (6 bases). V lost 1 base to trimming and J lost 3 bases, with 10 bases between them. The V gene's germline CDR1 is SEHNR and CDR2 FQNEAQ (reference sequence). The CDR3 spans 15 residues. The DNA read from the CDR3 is TGTGCCAGCAGCTTAGAGGGGGTAGTCAATCAGCCC. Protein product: CASSLEGVVNQP. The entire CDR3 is CASSLEGVVNQPQHF. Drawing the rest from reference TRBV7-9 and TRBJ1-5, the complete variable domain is DTGVSQNPRHKITKRGQNVTFRCDPISEHNRLYWYRQTLGQGPEFLTYFQNEAQLEKSRLLSDRFSAERPKGSFSTLEIQRTEQGDSAMYLCASSLEGVVNQPQHFGDGTRLSIL.

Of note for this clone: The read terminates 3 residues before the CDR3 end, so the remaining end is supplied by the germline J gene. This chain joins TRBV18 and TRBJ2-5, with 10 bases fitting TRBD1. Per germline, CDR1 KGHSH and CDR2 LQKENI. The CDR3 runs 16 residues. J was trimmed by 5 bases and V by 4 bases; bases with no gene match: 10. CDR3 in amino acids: CASSRPTGGITETQYF. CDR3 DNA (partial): TGTGCCAGCTCACGCCCGACAGGGGGCATTACGGAGACC. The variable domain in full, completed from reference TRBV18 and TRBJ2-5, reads NAGVMQNPRHLVRRRGQEARLRCSPMKGHSHVYWYRQLPEEGLKFMVYLQKENIIDESGMPKERFSAEFPKEGPSILRIQQVVRGDSAAYFCASSRPTGGITETQYFGPGTRLLVL.

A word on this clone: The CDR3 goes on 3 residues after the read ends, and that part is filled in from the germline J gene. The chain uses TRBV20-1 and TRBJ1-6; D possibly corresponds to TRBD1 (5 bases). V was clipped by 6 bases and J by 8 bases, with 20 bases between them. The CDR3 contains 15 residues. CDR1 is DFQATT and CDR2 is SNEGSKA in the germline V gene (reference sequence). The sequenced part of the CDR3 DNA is TGCAGTGCAACGCGGGGGAGTCAGGGCTATTCACCC. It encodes CSATRGSQGYSP. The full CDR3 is CSATRGSQGYSPLHF.

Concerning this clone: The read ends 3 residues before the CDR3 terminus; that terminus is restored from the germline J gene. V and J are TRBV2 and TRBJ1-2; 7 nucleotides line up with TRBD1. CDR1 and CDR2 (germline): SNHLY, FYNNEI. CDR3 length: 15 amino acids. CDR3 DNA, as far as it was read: TGTGCCAGCAGTGAAGACAGGGGCCTCCCTGGCGGC. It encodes CASSEDRGLPGG. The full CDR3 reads CASSEDRGLPGGYTF.

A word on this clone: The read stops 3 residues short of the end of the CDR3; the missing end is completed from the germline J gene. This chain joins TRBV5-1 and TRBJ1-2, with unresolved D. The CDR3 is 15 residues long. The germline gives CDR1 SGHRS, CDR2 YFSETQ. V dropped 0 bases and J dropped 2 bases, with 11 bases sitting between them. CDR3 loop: CASSLVSDSNYGYTF. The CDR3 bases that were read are TGCGCCAGCAGCTTGGTTTCGGACTCGAACTATGGC.

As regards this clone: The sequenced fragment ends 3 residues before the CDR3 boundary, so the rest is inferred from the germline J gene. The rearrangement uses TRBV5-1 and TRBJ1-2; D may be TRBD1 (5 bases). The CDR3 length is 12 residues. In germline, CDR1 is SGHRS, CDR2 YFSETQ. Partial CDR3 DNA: TGCGCCAGCAGCTACTCGGGGGAGGGC. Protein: CASSYSGEG. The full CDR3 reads CASSYSGEGYTF.

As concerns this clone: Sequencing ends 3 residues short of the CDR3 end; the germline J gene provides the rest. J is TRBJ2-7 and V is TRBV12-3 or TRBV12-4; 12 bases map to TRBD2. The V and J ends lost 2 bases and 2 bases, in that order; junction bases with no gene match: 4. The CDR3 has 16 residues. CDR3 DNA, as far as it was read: TGTGCCAGCAGTTTACAGACTAGCGGGAGTCCCTACGAG. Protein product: CASSLQTSGSPYE. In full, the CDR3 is CASSLQTSGSPYEQYF.

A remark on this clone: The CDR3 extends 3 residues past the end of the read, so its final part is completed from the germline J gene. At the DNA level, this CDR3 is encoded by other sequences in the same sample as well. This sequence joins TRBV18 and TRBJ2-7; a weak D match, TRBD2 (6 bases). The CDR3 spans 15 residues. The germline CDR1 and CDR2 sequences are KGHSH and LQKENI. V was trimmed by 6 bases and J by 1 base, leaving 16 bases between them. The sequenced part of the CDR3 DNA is TGTGCCAGCTCCCCGGGCCGGAGGGGATCCTACGAG. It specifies CASSPGRRGSYE. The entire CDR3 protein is CASSPGRRGSYEQYF. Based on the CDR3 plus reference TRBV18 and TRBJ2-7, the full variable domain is NAGVMQNPRHLVRRRGQEARLRCSPMKGHSHVYWYRQLPEEGLKFMVYLQKENIIDESGMPKERFSAEFPKEGPSILRIQQVVRGDSAAYFCASSPGRRGSYEQYFGPGTRLTVT.

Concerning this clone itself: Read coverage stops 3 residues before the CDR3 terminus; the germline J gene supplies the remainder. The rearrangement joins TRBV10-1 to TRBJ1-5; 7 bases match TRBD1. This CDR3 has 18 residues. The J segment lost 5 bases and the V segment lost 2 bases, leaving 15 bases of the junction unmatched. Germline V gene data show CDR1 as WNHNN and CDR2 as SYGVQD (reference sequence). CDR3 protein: CASSEEGAGALSDQPQHF. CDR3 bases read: TGCGCCAGCAGTGAGGAGGGGGCAGGGGCACTATCAGATCAGCCC.

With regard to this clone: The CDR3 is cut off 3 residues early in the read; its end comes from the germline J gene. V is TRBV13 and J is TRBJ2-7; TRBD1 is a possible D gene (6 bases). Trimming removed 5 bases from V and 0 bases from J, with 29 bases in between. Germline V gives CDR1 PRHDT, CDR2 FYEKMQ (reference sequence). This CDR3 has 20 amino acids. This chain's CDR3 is CASSMEDSGRGVWSSYEQYF. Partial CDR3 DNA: TGTGCCAGCAGCATGGAGGATTCGGGCAGGGGAGTATGGAGCTCCTACGAG.

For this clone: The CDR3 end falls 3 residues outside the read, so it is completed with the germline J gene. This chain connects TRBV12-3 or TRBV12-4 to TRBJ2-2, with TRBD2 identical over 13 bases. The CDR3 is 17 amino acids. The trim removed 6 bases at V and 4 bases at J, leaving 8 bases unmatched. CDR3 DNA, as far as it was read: TGTGCCAGCAGACTGACTAGCGGGGGGTTGGTCACCGGGGAG. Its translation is CASRLTSGGLVTGE. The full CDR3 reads CASRLTSGGLVTGELFF.

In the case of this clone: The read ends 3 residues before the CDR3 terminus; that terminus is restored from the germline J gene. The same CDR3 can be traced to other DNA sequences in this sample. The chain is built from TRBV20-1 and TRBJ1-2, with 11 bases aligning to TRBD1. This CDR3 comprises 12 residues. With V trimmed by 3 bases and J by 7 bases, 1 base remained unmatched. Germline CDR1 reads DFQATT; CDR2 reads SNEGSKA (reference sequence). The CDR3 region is CSARGQGGGYTF. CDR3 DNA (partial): TGCAGTGCTAGGGGACAGGGGGGTGGC.

This CDR3 is CASSEVRGTEAFF. Partial CDR3 DNA: TGTGCCAGCAGTGAAGTCAGGGGCACTGAA. V gene TRBV6-1 combines with J gene TRBJ1-1, with a weak D call TRBD1 (6 bases). The sequence runs out 3 residues before the end of the CDR3; the remainder is reconstructed from the germline J gene. There are 13 residues in the CDR3. From germline, CDR1 is MNHNS and CDR2 SASEGT. Trimming stripped 1 base from V and 4 bases from J, with 7 bases between.